This entry describes one T cell receptor (beta chain). This clonotype was seen at least ten times. This receptor's antigen is unknown. Per-base quality was not reported, and no clone a single base away is much larger than it. These data belong to a study of T cells after yellow fever vaccination (dated by TCRdb to about 2019). At the level of the whole study: The SMART-Seq v4 Ultra Low Input RNA kit was used to prepare libraries from fractions with low cell numbers. To follow T-cell clones before and after both primary and booster YFV17D yellow fever vaccination, bulk TCR alpha and beta repertoires underwent longitudinal sequencing. Two healthy male donors made up the cohort, one aged 18 to 29 years and the other aged 30 to 40 years. Blood was collected at multiple timepoints before and after primary and secondary immunization, and bulk PBMC replicates and cell subsets were isolated. Broader findings and caveats from the paper: Compared with the primary T-cell response, the secondary T-cell response was faster but weaker, reaching its peak on day 5 rather than on day 15. Computational filtering was needed because FACS-sorted repertoires could contain abundant contaminating clonotypes from the bulk population. After the booster, most of the clones that had expanded following primary vaccination were detected again (96% of CD4 and 80% to 90% of CD8), which suggests that memory was broadly maintained. A small fraction of clonotypes appeared in both the CD4 and CD8 compartments, likely as a result of convergent recombination. The study included only a couple of donors, which limits how far the findings can be generalized.

Read against the paper, the sample's treatment or condition label means: live attenuated yellow fever vaccine strain. Two biological replicates of bulk PBMCs were collected at each blood-draw timepoint. A standard Ficoll-Paque protocol was used to isolate PBMCs from peripheral blood. TriZol was used to extract RNA from bulk PBMCs, from CD4 and CD8 fractions, and from dextramer-positive and dextramer-negative fractions. Reads for this sample came from an Illumina NovaSeq 6000. TCR cDNA was synthesized by 5'RACE template switching, through which a universal primer site and unique molecular identifiers were introduced. Priming of cDNA synthesis was performed from both the TCR alpha and TCR beta constant segments. Library amplification used two PCR steps, and the second PCR step added sample barcodes and sequencing adapters. Sequencing of libraries was done on Illumina HiSeq 2500 (2x100 bp) or NovaSeq (2x150 bp). The published analysis was carried out like this. Demultiplexing of reads and collapsing into UMI consensus sequences were performed with MIGEC, and V(D)J alignment was carried out with MiXCR. Using edgeR on replicate PBMC samples, clonotypes were called vaccine-responding if FDR was below 0.01 and the log2 fold change was above 5 up to day 15. Each bulk clonotype received a CD4 or CD8 identity based on whether the sequenced CD4 or CD8 repertoire contained that clonotype at higher abundance. The public reads were reanalyzed by TCRdb: fastp trimming at Q25, MiXCR alignment, in-frame beta chains only. When rows share a CDR3 protein, they turn into one entry using the most common DNA and genes. TCRdb, rather than the study authors, made the V and J calls. The sample profile shows hundreds of thousands of distinct CDR3 sequences; roughly a sixth of them were found once. Roughly a sixth of the sample is in the top ten clones.

Sequences SGHAT (CDR1) and FQNNGV (CDR2) are obtained from the germline V gene. Relative to germline, V is missing 4 bases and J is missing 4 bases, with 5 bases of the junction outside any gene match. The CDR3 goes from the cysteine to the phenylalanine over 16 residues. Just the 48-base CDR3 DNA is kept, in frame starting at base 1. This chain is built from TRBV11-2 and TRBJ2-6, with TRBD1 matching 9 junction bases. The sequencing here drew on PBMCs, taken before the yellow fever booster vaccination. The receptor's source is a man between 18 and 35 years old who received the YFV17D yellow fever vaccine. The bases are TGTGCCAGCAGCTCCGGGACAGGGAAAGGGGCCAACGTCCTGACTTTC. It is translated as CASSSGTGKGANVLTF.